A selection of T cell receptor beta chains follows, all from one sample in a study of T cells in Graves' hyperthyroidism and ophthalmopathy. Each CDR3 protein gets one entry after TCRdb re-called the multiplex PCR reads with MiXCR. Here the sample spans about 640,000 distinct CDR3 sequences, about 45% being singletons. Sequencing was done on a sample of peripheral blood or thyroid tissue (not recorded which). The receptors here all came from an adult man with Graves' disease, either hyperthyroidism or ophthalmopathy (not recorded which). Each CDR3 is given with its conserved first and last residue. A D gene is named only where the DNA matches it firmly. Only some rows state a clone size, as once, few, many or a class for expanded clones.

V gene	D gene	J gene	clone size	CDR3 protein	CDR3 DNA
TRBV29-1	-	TRBJ1-2	-	CSVEVADYGYTF	TGCAGCGTTGAAGTGGCAGACTATGGCTACACCTTC
TRBV10-3	TRBD1	TRBJ2-5	-	CAISGTGDQPQYF	TGTGCCATCAGTGGGACAGGGGATCAGCCCCAGTACTTC
TRBV7-8	-	TRBJ1-1	-	CASSFEGTSTEAFF	TGTGCCAGCAGCTTCGAAGGAACCAGTACTGAAGCTTTCTTT
TRBV7-8	TRBD1	TRBJ1-4	-	CASSQPGGEKLFF	TGTGCCAGCAGTCAACCAGGGGGGGAAAAACTGTTTTTT
TRBV20-1	TRBD1	TRBJ1-1	-	CSSQSGTGNTEAFF	TGCAGTTCTCAGTCCGGGACAGGGAACACTGAAGCTTTCTTT
TRBV19	TRBD1	TRBJ1-6	few	CASIPTGSSSPLHF	TGTGCCAGCATCCCGACAGGGAGTAGTTCACCCCTCCACTTT
TRBV7-2	-	TRBJ1-2	few	CASSLSDHYGYTF	TGTGCCAGCAGCTTATCAGACCACTATGGCTACACCTTC
TRBV12-3/TRBV12-4	TRBD1	TRBJ1-5	few	CASSSTGIYQPQHF	TGTGCCAGCAGTTCGACAGGGATCTATCAGCCCCAGCATTTT
TRBV20-1	-	TRBJ2-2	-	CSARDRRGAHTGELFF	TGCAGTGCTAGAGATCGCCGGGGGGCGCACACCGGGGAGCTGTTTTTT
TRBV29-1	TRBD2	TRBJ2-7	-	CSVQAGYEQYF	TGCAGCGTTCAAGCGGGATACGAGCAGTACTTC
TRBV5-4	TRBD1	TRBJ1-1	-	CASSPQGAHMNTEAFF	TGTGCCAGCAGCCCGCAGGGGGCTCACATGAACACTGAAGCTTTCTTT
TRBV25-1	-	TRBJ1-2	-	CAWSVGQYYGYTF	TGTGCCTGGAGTGTCGGGCAGTACTATGGCTACACCTTC
TRBV12-3/TRBV12-4	-	TRBJ1-1	few	CASSLGIRGAEAFF	TGTGCCAGCAGTTTGGGGATCCGGGGCGCTGAAGCTTTCTTT
TRBV10-3	TRBD2	TRBJ2-7	few	CASSDHSGRGYEQYF	TGTGCCAGCAGTGACCATAGCGGGAGGGGCTACGAGCAGTACTTC
TRBV5-1	TRBD2	TRBJ2-7	-	CASSREGSGSSYEQYF	TGCGCCAGCAGCCGGGAGGGGAGCGGGAGTTCCTACGAGCAGTACTTC
TRBV10-3	-	TRBJ1-3	many	CAISDPGQFSGNTIYF	TGTGCCATCAGTGATCCTGGACAGTTCTCTGGAAACACCATATATTTT
TRBV29-1	TRBD1	TRBJ1-5	-	CSVSGPGGGSGPQHF	TGCAGCGTCTCCGGCCCAGGGGGCGGGTCTGGCCCCCAGCATTTT